These T cell receptor beta chains were read from a single sample in a study of blood T cell repertoires in COVID-19. The protocol was immunoSEQ multiplex PCR, while the TCRdb copy is restricted to in-frame clones and leaves out a portion. The table includes 50,000 to 70,000 clones, around 80% detected once. Input material: peripheral blood. Receptors originate from a woman aged 60-75 years with acute or convalescent COVID-19. Both conserved end residues are part of each CDR3. The D gene is left open where the match is weak. Clone size is not always given. Where it is, it says once, few, many or a class for expanded clones.

CDR3aa	CDR3nt	j_gene	v_gene	abundance	d_gene
CATSAPDRGQYNEQFF	TGTGCCACCAGTGCCCCGGACAGGGGGCAATACAATGAGCAGTTCTTC	TRBJ2-1	TRBV24-1	-	TRBD1
CASSLTGFNEQYF	TGTGCCAGCAGCTTGACAGGGTTCAACGAGCAGTACTTC	TRBJ2-7	TRBV5-6	-	-
CASSLAGQTYEQYF	TGTGCCAGTAGCCTAGCTGGACAGACCTACGAGCAGTACTTC	TRBJ2-7	TRBV19	-	-
CASSLARGGYNEQFF	TGTGCCAGCAGCCTAGCACGGGGTGGGTACAATGAGCAGTTCTTC	TRBJ2-1	TRBV3-1/TRBV3-2	-	-
CAWTPQGNTEAFF	TGTGCCTGGACCCCACAGGGGAACACTGAAGCTTTCTTT	TRBJ1-1	TRBV30	-	-
CASSISGDNEQFF	TGTGCCAGTAGTATTTCCGGGGACAATGAGCAGTTCTTC	TRBJ2-1	TRBV19	-	-
CASSLASLGGNYGYTF	TGCGCCAGCAGCTTGGCGTCTCTGGGGGGTAACTATGGCTACACCTTC	TRBJ1-2	TRBV5-1	-	-
CASRLAGSTDTQYF	TGTGCCAGCAGATTAGCGGGGAGCACAGATACGCAGTATTTT	TRBJ2-3	TRBV7-3	-	TRBD2
CATSAGAGELFF	TGTGCCACCAGTGCGGGGGCCGGGGAGCTGTTTTTT	TRBJ2-2	TRBV24-1	-	-
CSVVRGGKNEQFF	TGCAGCGTTGTACGGGGGGGGAAGAATGAGCAGTTCTTC	TRBJ2-1	TRBV29-1	-	TRBD2
CASRGGLYEAFF	TGCGCCAGCAGGGGTGGACTGTATGAAGCTTTCTTT	TRBJ1-1	TRBV5-1	-	-
CASSYGGTANYGYTF	TGCGCCAGCAGCTATGGCGGGACAGCCAACTATGGCTACACCTTC	TRBJ1-2	TRBV5-1	-	TRBD1
CATRGQGAIYEQYF	TGTGCCACCAGGGGACAGGGGGCCATCTACGAGCAGTACTTC	TRBJ2-7	TRBV24-1	once	TRBD1
CASSRGQGNQPQHF	TGTGCCAGCAGCCGGGGACAAGGAAATCAGCCCCAGCATTTT	TRBJ1-5	TRBV3-1/TRBV3-2	-	-
CASSLSGGGGTEAFF	TGTGCCAGCAGCTTGTCCGGCGGGGGTGGTACTGAAGCTTTCTTT	TRBJ1-1	TRBV5-4	-	-
CASSQGGPAGELFF	TGTGCCAGCAGCCAAGGAGGTCCGGCCGGGGAGCTGTTTTTT	TRBJ2-2	TRBV3-1/TRBV3-2	few	-
CASSVVPGTEAFF	TGTGCCAGCAGCGTAGTTCCGGGGACTGAAGCTTTCTTT	TRBJ1-1	TRBV9	-	-
CASSAYRVAGNEQFF	TGTGCCAGCAGCGCCTACCGCGTGGCCGGGAATGAGCAGTTCTTC	TRBJ2-1	TRBV11-1	-	-
CASSLDRAHYKQYF	TGCGCCAGCAGCTTGGACAGGGCCCACTACAAGCAGTACTTC	TRBJ2-7	TRBV5-1	-	-
CASSEGLARHNEQFF	TGTGCCAGCAGTGAAGGGCTAGCTAGGCACAATGAGCAGTTCTTC	TRBJ2-1	TRBV6-1	-	-
CASSFNPGSPLHF	TGTGCCAGCAGCTTTAACCCGGGGTCACCCCTCCACTTT	TRBJ1-6	TRBV11-3	-	-
CASSHSTSGGARTGELFF	TGCGCCAGCAGTCATTCAACTAGCGGGGGGGCCCGAACCGGGGAGCTGTTTTTT	TRBJ2-2	TRBV23-1	-	TRBD2
CASRQSTRGLGDSPLHF	TGTGCCAGCAGACAATCCACCAGGGGGCTAGGAGATTCACCCCTCCACTTT	TRBJ1-6	TRBV3-1/TRBV3-2	-	TRBD1
CASSPQSQANTGELFF	TGTGCCAGCTCACCCCAGTCCCAAGCGAACACCGGGGAGCTGTTTTTT	TRBJ2-2	TRBV18	-	-
CASSPGQGDFTLHF	TGTGCCAGCAGTCCGGGACAGGGGGATTTCACCCTCCACTTT	TRBJ1-6	TRBV2	once	TRBD1
CASSLDGGGTQYF	TGCGCCAGCAGCTTGGACGGCGGGGGGACGCAGTATTTT	TRBJ2-3	TRBV5-1	few	TRBD2
CASSYGQVANYGYTF	TGTGCCAGCAGCTACGGACAGGTAGCTAACTATGGCTACACCTTC	TRBJ1-2	TRBV5-6	-	TRBD1